Below are 32 T cell receptor beta chains sequenced from a single sample in a study of Ad26.COV2.S vaccination and SARS-CoV-2 variants. The treatment is: roughly 18 received Ad26.COV2.S at low or high dose, single or two shots; 5 received placebo; per-sample allocation not given. The study sampled participants on day 63 after the first vaccine or placebo injection. Libraries were prepared by immunoSEQ multiplex PCR; TCRdb keeps only in-frame clonotypes and omits some of them. The sample lists hundreds of thousands of clones, about nine tenths occurring once. The sequencing here drew on peripheral blood, taken in a trial of Ad26.COV2.S vaccine versus placebo. Receptor source: a person between 18 and 59 years old who received the Ad26.COV2.S COVID-19 vaccine or a placebo.

CDR3 residues: CATSRDVTGTQHF. The CDR3 DNA follows: TGTGCCACCAGCAGAGACGTTACAGGCACCCAGCATTTT. This chain uses TRBV15 with TRBJ1-5, with D possibly TRBD1 on 5 matching bases. With 0 bases removed from V and 11 bases from J, the gap between germline ends came to 11 bases. CDR3 length equals 13 residues. The V gene's germline CDR1 is LNHNV and CDR2 YYDKDF (reference sequence).

The rearrangement uses TRBV19 and TRBJ1-3; 7 bases are shared with TRBD1. Germline loops: CDR1 LNHDA, CDR2 SQIVND (reference sequence). J lost 4 bases, V lost 4 bases, and 13 bases had no gene match. This CDR3 has 17 amino acids. The CDR3 DNA follows: TGTGCCAGTAGTAACCCCTCCAGGGGGTTGAGAGGAAACACCATATATTTT. The encoded protein is CASSNPSRGLRGNTIYF.

As regards this clone: Other DNA sequences in the same sample also yield this CDR3. This rearrangement joins TRBV5-1 to TRBJ2-1; 11 bases map to TRBD1. The CDR3 covers 16 residues. J lost 5 bases, V lost 4 bases, and 8 bases had no gene match. Germline V gene data show CDR1 as SGHRS and CDR2 as YFSETQ. The CDR3 is CASSPRPGQGDNEQFF. The DNA for the CDR3 is TGCGCCAGCAGCCCTAGGCCGGGACAGGGGGACAATGAGCAGTTCTTC.

The genes are TRBV6-2 or TRBV6-3 and TRBJ2-7; D gene uncertain. Germline V gene data show CDR1 as MNHEY and CDR2 as SVGEGT. V was pared by 1 base and J by 2 bases, with 6 bases between. CDR3 length: 13 residues. DNA for the CDR3: TGTGCCAGCAGTTACTACAGAACCTACGAGCAGTACTTC. Amino acids: CASSYYRTYEQYF.

The chain is built from TRBV4-1 and TRBJ1-2, with TRBD1 matching 10 bases. CDR1 MGHRA and CDR2 YSYEKL come from the germline V gene. Trimming removed 6 bases from V and 6 bases from J; junction bases left unmatched: 4. CDR3 length: 13 amino acids. The CDR3 loop reads CASSRDRGNGYTF. In nucleotides, the CDR3 is TGCGCCAGCAGTCGGGACAGGGGTAATGGCTACACCTTC.

Worth noting for this clone: A junction boundary mismatches the germline segment, possibly from a read error. The chain joins TRBV29-1 to TRBJ1-2; 7 nucleotides agree with TRBD1. The CDR3 loop spans 11 amino acids. The V gene's germline CDR1 is SQVTM and CDR2 ANQGSEA. The CDR3 reads CSVDPQGVRLF. The CDR3 DNA is TGCAGCGTTGATCCCCAGGGGGTTCGGCTTTTC.

The V and J genes are TRBV13 and TRBJ1-6; no clear D gene. CDR3 length: 15 amino acids. V gave up 0 bases and J gave up 4 bases, with 7 bases separating them. Germline CDR1 PRHDT, CDR2 FYEKMQ (reference sequence). The CDR3 here is CASSLGRRYNSPLHF. CDR3 in DNA: TGTGCCAGCAGCTTAGGCCGGAGATATAATTCACCCCTCCACTTT.

The V call is TRBV6-5, the J call TRBJ2-1, with a tentative D call TRBD1 (6 bases). CDR3 length: 12 residues. In germline, CDR1 is MNHEY, CDR2 SVGAGI. The V end lost 10 bases, the J end lost 4 bases, and 11 bases lay between the germline ends. This chain's CDR3 is CATGRGYNEQFF. The CDR3 DNA reads as TGTGCCACCGGAAGGGGGTACAATGAGCAGTTCTTC.

The chain is built from TRBV3-1 (or the pseudogene TRBV3-2) and TRBJ2-5, with 9 positions matching TRBD2. The CDR3 totals 16 residues. The V gene end was trimmed by 1 base and the J gene end by 1 base; junction bases not matched to a gene: 4. The germline V gene encodes CDR1 LGHDT and CDR2 YNNKEL (reference sequence). The CDR3 sequence is CASSQAGRGGQETQYF. DNA for the CDR3: TGTGCCAGCAGCCAAGCGGGGCGGGGGGGCCAAGAGACCCAGTACTTC.

This sequence joins TRBV3-1 (or the pseudogene TRBV3-2) and TRBJ2-3; perhaps TRBD2 as D (6 bases). The CDR3 spans 15 residues. V was cut by 0 bases and J by 0 bases, with 7 bases left in between. Germline loops: CDR1 LGHDT, CDR2 YNNKEL (reference sequence). The CDR3 protein is CASSQDGTSTDTQYF. DNA of the CDR3: TGTGCCAGCAGCCAAGATGGGACTAGCACAGATACGCAGTATTTT.

The chain has TRBV18 and TRBJ2-4, with unresolved D. CDR3 length: 11 amino acids. Trimming shortened V by 8 bases and J by 5 bases, and 7 bases separated the two germline ends. The germline CDR1 and CDR2 sequences are KGHSH and LQKENI. The CDR3 nucleotides are TGTGCCAGCGCCCAAGAAAACATTCAGTACTTC. Translated, it gives CASAQENIQYF. Filled out from reference TRBV18 and TRBJ2-4, the complete variable domain reads NAGVMQNPRHLVRRRGQEARLRCSPMKGHSHVYWYRQLPEEGLKFMVYLQKENIIDESGMPKERFSAEFPKEGPSILRIQQVVRGDSAAYFCASAQENIQYFGAGTRLSVL.

This chain uses TRBV7-9 with TRBJ1-3; perhaps TRBD1 as D (5 bases). Trimming shortened V by 4 bases and J by 0 bases, and 16 bases separated the two germline ends. The CDR3 contains 17 residues. Germline-derived CDR1 and CDR2 are SEHNR and FQNEAQ (reference sequence). The CDR3 sequence: CASSSTGTASSGNTIYF. CDR3 in DNA: TGTGCCAGCAGCTCGACCGGGACCGCCAGCTCTGGAAACACCATATATTTT.

The genes are TRBV9 and TRBJ2-2; D uncertain. Deletions cut 0 bases from V and 0 bases from J, with 9 bases between. The CDR3 runs to 16 residues. Germline V CDR1 and CDR2: SGDLS, YYNGEE. DNA for the CDR3: TGTGCCAGCAGCGTAGCGGGCCGAACGAACACCGGGGAGCTGTTTTTT. It codes for CASSVAGRTNTGELFF. Looking up the rest from reference TRBV9 and TRBJ2-2 gives the full variable domain: DSGVTQTPKHLITATGQRVTLRCSPRSGDLSVYWYQQSLDQGLQFLIQYYNGEERAKGNILERFSAQQFPDLHSELNLSSLELGDSALYFCASSVAGRTNTGELFFGEGSRLTVL.

The J gene is TRBJ2-5, the V gene TRBV4-1; TRBD2 agrees at 8 bases. The ends lost 0 bases at V and 4 bases at J; junction bases unmatched: 4. In germline, CDR1 is MGHRA, CDR2 YSYEKL. The CDR3 covers 15 residues. DNA for the CDR3: TGCGCCAGCAGCCAAGATCCGGGACTAGGAGAGACCCAGTACTTC. Translated: CASSQDPGLGETQYF.

V gene TRBV30 combines with J gene TRBJ1-2; 9 bases agree with TRBD1. The CDR3 loop spans 16 amino acids. The germline V gene has CDR1 GTSNPN and CDR2 SVGIG (reference sequence). V trimming: 5 bases; J trimming: 4 bases; junction bases outside the gene matches: 14. Here the CDR3 reads CAWGNRDRVRVYGYTF. The CDR3 coding sequence is TGTGCCTGGGGAAACCGGGACAGGGTCCGCGTCTATGGCTACACCTTC. Looking up the rest from reference TRBV30 and TRBJ1-2 gives the full variable domain: SQTIHQWPATLVQPVGSPLSLECTVEGTSNPNLYWYRQAAGRGLQLLFYSVGIGQISSEVPQNLSASRPQDRQFILSSKKLLLSDSGFYLCAWGNRDRVRVYGYTFGSGTRLTVV.

V is TRBV4-2 and J is TRBJ1-5; a weak D match, TRBD1 (5 bases). CDR1 and CDR2 from the germline V gene are LGHNA and YNFKEQ. The CDR3 spans 17 residues. Trimming cost V 0 bases and J 1 base, with 13 bases left between them. For the CDR3, the DNA is TGTGCCAGCAGCCAAGATGGGCAGGGCCAAAGCAATCAGCCCCAGCATTTT. Residues: CASSQDGQGQSNQPQHF.

The chain is built from TRBV25-1 and TRBJ1-1; D uncertain. Germline values: CDR1 MGHDK, CDR2 SYGVNS. The CDR3 sequence is 13 residues long. The V gene lost 1 base and the J gene lost 7 bases, with 10 bases spanning the gap. The DNA of the CDR3 is TGTGCCAGCAGTGAATCGGCGATCTTTGAAGCTTTCTTT. It specifies CASSESAIFEAFF. The complete variable domain, with remaining parts taken from reference TRBV25-1 and TRBJ1-1, reads EADIYQTPRYLVIGTGKKITLECSQTMGHDKMYWYQQDPGMELHLIHYSYGVNSTEKGDLSSESTVSRIRTEHFPLTLESARPSHTSQYLCASSESAIFEAFFGQGTRLTVV.

The genes are TRBV27 and TRBJ1-1; D may be TRBD1 (5 bases). Trimming stripped 4 bases from V and 7 bases from J, with 16 bases between. Germline CDR1 is MNHEY and CDR2 is SMNVEV (reference sequence). There are 14 residues in the CDR3. CDR3 protein: CASSSQGAPFEAFF. CDR3 coding DNA: TGTGCCAGCAGTTCCCAGGGAGCCCCCTTTGAAGCTTTCTTT.

In its sample, this clone was seen many times. The chain employs TRBV2 and TRBJ1-6; 8 bases match TRBD1. This CDR3 is built from 15 residues. Germline V gives CDR1 SNHLY, CDR2 FYNNEI. V shed 6 bases, J shed 9 bases, and the junction held 10 bases outside the gene matches. This CDR3 reads CASRVGQGVGSPLHF. The CDR3 DNA sequence: TGTGCCAGCAGGGTTGGACAGGGAGTCGGTTCACCCCTCCACTTT.

V is TRBV7-2 and J is TRBJ2-1; possibly TRBD1 for D (5 bases). Germline CDR1 is SGHTA and CDR2 is FQGNSA. Trimming stripped 5 bases from V and 3 bases from J, with 11 bases between. The length of the CDR3 is 14 residues. In nucleotides, the CDR3 is TGTGCCAGCAGCGCAACACAGGACTACAATGAGCAGTTCTTC. This gives the protein CASSATQDYNEQFF.

The V and J genes are TRBV7-8 and TRBJ1-5, with 8 positions matching TRBD1. The CDR3 extends over 16 amino acids. CDR1 and CDR2 (germline): SGHVS, FQNEAQ. Trimming cost V 5 bases and J 2 bases; bases outside gene matches: 8. The CDR3 sequence: CASSPFTGQGNQPQHF. The DNA for the CDR3 is TGTGCCAGCAGCCCATTCACGGGACAGGGCAATCAGCCCCAGCATTTT.

The chain employs TRBV5-6 and TRBJ2-2, with TRBD1 matching over 7 bases. The CDR3 covers 15 residues. V shed 4 bases and J 6 bases; nucleotides not matched to a gene: 9. The germline CDR1 and CDR2 sequences are SGHDT and YYEEEE. CDR3 bases: TGTGCCAGCAGCCGGGGACAGAGGGTCCCCGGGGAGCTGTTTTTT. Protein product: CASSRGQRVPGELFF. Full variable domain (missing parts from reference TRBV5-6 and TRBJ2-2): DAGVTQSPTHLIKTRGQQVTLRCSPKSGHDTVSWYQQALGQGPQFIFQYYEEEERQRGNFPDRFSGHQFPNYSSELNVNALLLGDSALYLCASSRGQRVPGELFFGEGSRLTVL.

The chain is built from TRBV2 and TRBJ1-1; D gene ambiguous. Per germline, CDR1 SNHLY and CDR2 FYNNEI. V was clipped by 9 bases and J by 3 bases, with 14 bases between them. The CDR3 loop spans 13 amino acids. CDR3 in amino acids: CASSLWVDTEAFF. CDR3 coding DNA: TGTGCCAGTTCACTCTGGGTGGACACTGAAGCTTTCTTT.

The sample holds a few counts of this clone. This same CDR3 is encoded by further DNA sequences in the sample. This sequence joins TRBV7-2 and TRBJ1-5, with D perhaps matching TRBD1 (6 bases). Germline V gives CDR1 SGHTA, CDR2 FQGNSA. There are 13 residues in the CDR3. The V and J ends lost 4 bases and 2 bases respectively, with 6 bases between them. As DNA, the CDR3 is TGTGCCAGCAGCTACAGGGGCAATCAGCCCCAGCATTTT. It encodes CASSYRGNQPQHF.

The V gene is TRBV6-5, the J gene TRBJ1-6; the D gene is possibly TRBD1 (5 bases). The CDR3 has 14 residues. Germline V gene sequence: CDR1 MNHEY, CDR2 SVGAGI. Trimming left V 6 bases short and J 8 bases short, with 14 bases between. The CDR3 DNA reads TGTGCCAGCAGGATTCCGGGACGCTATTCACCCCTCCACTTT. It encodes CASRIPGRYSPLHF.

The chain links TRBV5-4 to TRBJ2-7; 9 bases match TRBD1. The CDR3 runs 14 residues. V shed 5 bases and J 3 bases; nucleotides not matched to a gene: 6. Germline V gene sequence: CDR1 SGHNT, CDR2 YYREEE (reference sequence). The CDR3 spells CASSSPGQGYEQYF. CDR3 nucleotide sequence: TGTGCCAGCAGTTCACCGGGACAGGGCTACGAGCAGTACTTC.

This clone was detected only once. V is TRBV5-5 and J is TRBJ2-5; D uncertain. Germline CDR1 is SGHKS and CDR2 is YYEKEE (reference sequence). The CDR3 length is 16 residues. V was clipped by 0 bases and J by 4 bases, with 16 bases between them. CDR3 in amino acids: CASSLGPGQEGETQYF. The CDR3 bases are TGTGCCAGCAGCTTGGGGCCAGGCCAAGAAGGAGAGACCCAGTACTTC.

The chain links TRBV7-2 to TRBJ1-2, with D possibly being TRBD1 (5 bases). CDR3 length equals 18 residues. Germline CDR1 is SGHTA and CDR2 is FQGNSA. Trimming took 4 bases from V and 4 from J, leaving 25 bases between them. The CDR3 is CASSSPWGGLEVSYGYTF. The CDR3 DNA reads as TGTGCCAGCAGCTCGCCTTGGGGGGGATTGGAAGTCAGCTATGGCTACACCTTC.

The V and J genes are TRBV18 and TRBJ1-5; 11 nucleotides agree with TRBD1. Germline loops: CDR1 KGHSH, CDR2 LQKENI. This CDR3 has 16 residues. Trimming took 6 bases from V and 4 from J; bases not matched to a gene: 8. The CDR3 reads CASSPGQGARNQPQHF. For the CDR3, the DNA is TGTGCCAGCTCGCCAGGACAGGGGGCTCGAAATCAGCCCCAGCATTTT.

This chain joins TRBV5-1 and TRBJ1-3, with 8 bases fitting TRBD1. Germline loops: CDR1 SGHRS, CDR2 YFSETQ. The CDR3 length is 18 residues. V trimming: 0 bases; J trimming: 0 bases; junction bases outside the gene matches: 8. In DNA, the CDR3 is TGCGCCAGCAGCTTGGTTGGGACAGGCGGCCCCTCTGGAAACACCATATATTTT. Translated: CASSLVGTGGPSGNTIYF.

This chain uses TRBV11-3 with TRBJ2-1; 16 bases agree with TRBD2. CDR3 length: 17 amino acids. Trimming at V came to 4 bases and at J to 10 bases, leaving 10 bases not matched to a gene. The V gene's germline CDR1 is SGHNT and CDR2 YENEEA. The CDR3 region has the DNA TGTGCCAGCAGCTCTAGTGGGACTAGCGGGGGGGCAGAAGAGCAGTTCTTC. Encoded protein: CASSSSGTSGGAEEQFF.

The V call is TRBV14, the J call TRBJ2-3, with D possibly matching TRBD2 (5 bases). Trimming shortened V by 1 base and J by 5 bases, and 7 bases separated the two germline ends. The CDR3 is 13 residues long. In germline, CDR1 is SGHDN, CDR2 FVKESK. CDR3 bases: TGTGCCAGCAGCCAAGGGGCGGGAGATACGCAGTATTTT. This codes for CASSQGAGDTQYF.